This T cell receptor (beta chain) comes out of a study of read filtering for tumor transcriptome and immune sequencing (TCRdb year 2020). Regarding the study in general: The cohort was composed of 17 to 20 male and approximately 15 female patients, with a mean age of roughly 70 years and an age range of about 45 to 90. By revised international staging, 8 or 9 patients were R-ISS I, about 16 were R-ISS II and more than five were R-ISS III. After DNase treatment, whole-transcriptome libraries were prepared with the TruSeq RNA Access Library Prep Kit. Per sample, about 4 to 10.27 million TCR-region mapped reads were obtained with IR-seq, compared with only roughly 80 to 1273 with RNA-seq. Using the same bone marrow samples, the study ran both targeted immune repertoire sequencing and bulk whole-transcriptome sequencing and then compared the TCR repertoires from each method. One of the main goals was to work out a read-filtering strategy for immune repertoire data, in particular whether clonotypes backed by only a single read should be removed.

Bone marrow was sampled from every patient at the time of active disease. Ficoll-Hypaque density gradient centrifugation was used to isolate the bone marrow mononuclear cells. To remove myeloma plasma cells, the cells were labeled with CD138 magnetic microbeads on a MACS separator, and CD138-negative cells were then collected by negative selection. The purity of the isolated cells was checked by flow cytometry with CD138 antibodies on an Attune NxT. TRIzol reagent was used to extract total RNA, which was then quantified with a NanoDrop spectrophotometer. For each patient, the CD138-negative bone marrow sample underwent paired RNA-seq and IR-seq. According to the germline V gene (reference sequence), CDR1 reads LGHDT and CDR2 reads YNNKEL. V lost 0 bases and J lost 1 base, and the count of bases not matched to a germline gene is 6. The CDR3 measures 17 amino acids from cysteine to phenylalanine. Kept here is only the CDR3 DNA, which spans 51 bases and is read in frame from base 1.

Paper-wide results and their limitations: Removing single-read clonotypes increased the correlation between IR-seq and RNA-seq shared clonotype proportions. Single-read clonotypes made up about 81.9% of clonotypes but 3.5% to 4.5% of total reads in IR-seq, and 70% to 75% of clonotypes and 35% to 55% of reads in RNA-seq. The sorted CD138-negative fraction was not purified T cells but a mixed bone marrow immune population. Clonotypes were captured by IR-seq at much higher depth and more reliably than by RNA-seq, and smaller IR-seq throughput was sufficient for identification of most shared clonotypes.

TCR libraries were constructed from approximately 360 ng RNA using the Immunoverse kit, and molecular barcoded adaptors covering alpha/delta and beta/gamma chains were employed. The same RNA used for transcriptome sequencing was used for TCR library preparation. TCR libraries were sequenced on an Illumina HiSeq 4000 with 2 x 150 cycles. Under the source paper's analysis protocol: With MiXCR, TCR reads were aligned to human V, D, J and C references and assembled into CDR3 clonotypes, with quality filtering and error correction included. The tcR package in R was used for analysis of clonotype counts and gene usage diversity. Raw mapping reads were checked after the RNA-seq reads had been mapped by STAR aligner version 2.5.3a onto the human GRCh37 genome. IR-seq fastq files were randomly downsampled with Seqtk 1.3 to test the effect of sequencing depth on detected clonotypes. TCRdb reprocessed the public reads (quality trimming at Q25 with fastp, clone calling with MiXCR) and kept in-frame beta chains. Each entry merges the rows of one CDR3 protein and shows their most common DNA and genes. V and J calls and clone size were set by TCRdb, not the authors. The table for this sample lists 90,000 to 95,000 distinct CDR3 sequences; around a fifth of them were counted only once. The top ten hold about an eighth of the sample.

In its sample, this clonotype was seen many times. The target of this receptor is not known. It has no much larger one-base neighbor in the sample; base qualities were not kept. The sequenced sample consisted of a population of CD138-negative cells sorted from bone marrow. The sample's cell subset or site label, in plain terms: bone marrow mononuclear cells depleted of CD138+ plasma/myeloma cells by negative magnetic selection. This sequence originates from a donor at least 40 years old with multiple myeloma. The chain uses TRBV3-1 and TRBJ2-5; 9 bases in the middle match TRBD2. The DNA sequence is as follows: TGTGCCAGCAGCCAAGATGTAGCGGGGGCAACCCAAGAGACCCAGTACTTC. This translates into CASSQDVAGATQETQYF.